The next 20 T cell receptor beta chains were all read from a single sample in a study of cytomegalovirus exposure and HLA in healthy donors. The PCR ran on 60 Vbeta and 13 Jbeta primers. Here immunoSEQ multiplex PCR was the method, and the copy in TCRdb shows in-frame clones only, minus some. The table has under 200,000 clones, 84% seen once. Sequenced material: PBMCs. The receptors were gathered from a man between 25 and 39 years old in good health and CMV-seronegative.

This chain connects TRBV6-5 to TRBJ2-3; TRBD1 is a possible D gene (5 bases). This CDR3 comprises 15 residues. CDR1 is MNHEY, CDR2 SVGAGI, per germline. The ends were cut back, 5 bases at V and 2 bases at J, with 14 bases in the middle. The CDR3 spells CASSGAGAVTDTQYF. The CDR3 DNA reads TGTGCCAGCAGTGGGGCAGGTGCCGTCACAGATACGCAGTATTTT.

V is TRBV19 and J is TRBJ1-1, with 7 bases matching TRBD1. This CDR3 is built from 16 residues. Per germline, CDR1 LNHDA and CDR2 SQIVND (reference sequence). Trimming removed 6 bases from V and 4 bases from J; junction bases left unmatched: 14. The CDR3 coding sequence is TGTGCCAGTAGGCGGGAACAGGGGATGGTTATCACTGAAGCTTTCTTT. Residues: CASRREQGMVITEAFF.

The chain uses TRBV7-2 and TRBJ2-7; possible D gene TRBD1, 6 bases. CDR3 length: 13 amino acids. V lost 5 bases to trimming and J lost 9 bases, with 17 bases between them. Germline V lookup: CDR1 SGHTA, CDR2 FQGNSA. CDR3 nucleotide sequence: TGTGCCAGCAGCCAAACAGGGCCCGGCGGGCAGTACTTC. Translating it yields CASSQTGPGGQYF.

In its sample, this clone was seen once. The chain joins TRBV6-5 to TRBJ2-1; 11 bases agree with TRBD2. Trimming took 2 bases from V and 7 from J; bases not matched to a gene: 7. The germline V gene encodes CDR1 MNHEY and CDR2 SVGAGI. CDR3 length: 16 residues. CDR3 protein: CASSYGGLAVLNEQFF. CDR3 in DNA: TGTGCCAGCAGTTACGGGGGACTAGCGGTCTTAAATGAGCAGTTCTTC.

The rearrangement links TRBV2 to TRBJ1-2; D ambiguous. The ends were cut back, 8 bases at V and 8 bases at J, with 18 bases in the middle. This CDR3 region has 13 residues. Germline V CDR1 and CDR2: SNHLY, FYNNEI. The CDR3 reads CASLTQESEGYTF. CDR3 nucleotides: TGTGCCAGCCTTACTCAGGAAAGTGAGGGCTACACCTTC.

This clone appeared a few times. V and J are TRBV4-3 and TRBJ1-1, with D maybe TRBD1 (5 bases). The V end was cut by 1 base, the J end by 1 base, with 10 bases between. The V gene's germline CDR1 is LGHNA and CDR2 YSLEER. This CDR3 comprises 15 residues. DNA for the CDR3: TGCGCCAGCAGCCAAGGACCTACAGGGAACACTGAAGCTTTCTTT. Protein sequence: CASSQGPTGNTEAFF.

The DNA for the CDR3 is TGCGCCAGCAGCTTGGGGAGTTTTACAGGGTTGCCCTACAATGAGCAGTTCTTC. As protein: CASSLGSFTGLPYNEQFF. V gene TRBV5-1 combines with J gene TRBJ2-1; D might be TRBD1 (6 bases). V lost 0 bases, J lost 2 bases, and 18 bases lay in between. CDR3 size: 18 residues. Germline CDR1 and CDR2: SGHRS and YFSETQ.

The rearrangement links TRBV7-8 to TRBJ1-1, with D possibly matching TRBD1 (5 bases). The CDR3 consists of 16 residues. V lost 3 bases to trimming and J lost 4 bases, with 18 bases between them. The V gene's germline CDR1 is SGHVS and CDR2 FQNEAQ. In nucleotides, the CDR3 is TGTGCCAGCAGCTTGACGCCGACAAGGAGGGGCACTGAAGCTTTCTTT. It translates to CASSLTPTRRGTEAFF.

This clone was picked up a small number of times. This sequence joins TRBV7-2 and TRBJ2-2; the D gene is possibly TRBD1 (5 bases). Trimming took off 1 base at V and 2 bases at J, with 14 bases between the two ends. Germline values: CDR1 SGHTA, CDR2 FQGNSA. CDR3 length: 17 amino acids. DNA of the CDR3: TGTGCCAGCAGCTTAGATCCCAACAGGAGAAACACCGGGGAGCTGTTTTTT. It encodes CASSLDPNRRNTGELFF.

The chain uses TRBV18 and TRBJ2-2, with a tentative D call TRBD2 (6 bases). The CDR3 is 16 residues long. Germline CDR1 is KGHSH and CDR2 is LQKENI. V lost 3 bases and J lost 6, with 17 bases in between. The CDR3 region is CASSPLRLGSPGELFF. In DNA, the CDR3 is TGTGCCAGCTCACCGTTAAGACTAGGGTCGCCCGGGGAGCTGTTTTTT.

This clone was counted a few times. V gene TRBV4-2 combines with J gene TRBJ2-1, with 13 bases identical to TRBD2. CDR3 length: 16 amino acids. Germline loops: CDR1 LGHNA, CDR2 YNFKEQ. The junction had 6 bases not matched to a gene; V was cut back by 4 bases and J by 6 bases. The CDR3 loop is CASSPGTSGNFNEQFF. The CDR3 region has the DNA TGTGCCAGCAGCCCCGGGACTAGCGGGAATTTCAATGAGCAGTTCTTC.

This sequence joins TRBV7-2 and TRBJ2-3; TRBD2 matches at 8 bases. J lost 2 bases, V lost 5 bases, and 9 bases had no gene match. Looked up from germline, CDR1 is SGHTA and CDR2 is FQGNSA. The CDR3 sequence is 16 residues long. Here the CDR3 reads CASSPRIAGNTDTQYF. The CDR3 DNA reads TGTGCCAGCAGCCCTCGGATAGCGGGAAACACAGATACGCAGTATTTT.

This chain links TRBV9 with TRBJ2-1, with 10 bases fitting TRBD2. Unmatched junction bases numbered 3, after V lost 2 bases and J lost 4 bases. Germline-derived CDR1 and CDR2 are SGDLS and YYNGEE. CDR3 length: 15 residues. The DNA for the CDR3 is TGTGCCAGCAGCGTCGGGACTAGCGATTACAATGAGCAGTTCTTC. Translating it yields CASSVGTSDYNEQFF.

V and J are TRBV14 and TRBJ2-1; 14 nucleotides agree with TRBD2. This CDR3 region has 15 residues. Germline assignment: CDR1 SGHDN and CDR2 FVKESK. Unmatched junction bases numbered 8, after V lost 6 bases and J lost 10 bases. CDR3 nucleotides: TGTGCCAGCAGGTCGACTAGCGGGAGGGTGTGGGAGCAGTTCTTC. Translating gives CASRSTSGRVWEQFF.

V gene TRBV7-9 combines with J gene TRBJ2-6, with TRBD2 matching over 12 bases. The trim removed 4 bases at V and 2 bases at J, leaving 9 bases unmatched. The CDR3 loop spans 19 amino acids. Germline CDR1 SEHNR, CDR2 FQNEAQ (reference sequence). The CDR3 DNA reads as TGTGCCAGCAGCTCCCGGCGACTAGCGGGAGCTCCTGGGGCCAACGTCCTGACTTTC. Its protein is CASSSRRLAGAPGANVLTF.

V usage is TRBV9 and J usage is TRBJ1-6; possibly TRBD1 for D (5 bases). Per germline, CDR1 SGDLS and CDR2 YYNGEE. Trimming stripped 5 bases from V and 7 bases from J, with 19 bases between. The CDR3 has 16 amino acids. The CDR3 nucleotides read TGTGCCAGCAGGACCGAAGGAACAGGAGCGAATTCACCCCTCCACTTT. Translation: CASRTEGTGANSPLHF.

This chain uses TRBV5-5 with TRBJ1-2; 8 bases align to TRBD1. The V segment lost 1 base and the J segment 8 bases; nucleotides outside the gene matches: 13. There are 16 residues in the CDR3. CDR1 and CDR2 from the germline V gene are SGHKS and YYEKEE (reference sequence). The CDR3 DNA sequence: TGTGCCAGCAGCTTGACAGGAGCAGGGGGCATTGGCGGCTACACCTTC. Translating gives CASSLTGAGGIGGYTF.

This chain joins TRBV7-2 and TRBJ2-7; 8 positions agree with TRBD2. The CDR3 is made up of 14 amino acids. With 5 bases clipped from V and 2 bases from J, the junction kept 5 bases outside the gene matches. Per germline, CDR1 SGHTA and CDR2 FQGNSA. The CDR3 coding sequence is TGTGCCAGCAGCGATAGCGGGATACCCTACGAGCAGTACTTC. Its protein is CASSDSGIPYEQYF.

The chain joins TRBV7-2 to TRBJ2-3; D is possibly TRBD2 (6 bases). There are 14 residues in the CDR3. Germline values: CDR1 SGHTA, CDR2 FQGNSA. Deletions cut 5 bases from V and 4 bases from J, with 13 bases between. The CDR3 bases are TGTGCCAGCAGCCAACTATCGGGAGCAGATACGCAGTATTTT. Translating it yields CASSQLSGADTQYF.

The chain carries TRBV27 and TRBJ1-6; tentative D call: TRBD1 (5 bases). Looked up from germline, CDR1 is MNHEY and CDR2 is SMNVEV (reference sequence). This CDR3 region has 14 residues. The V and J ends lost 5 bases and 4 bases respectively, with 9 bases between them. The CDR3 is CASSSRVYNSPLHF. The DNA for the CDR3 is TGTGCCAGCAGTAGCAGGGTTTATAATTCACCCCTCCACTTT.